This T cell receptor beta chain is from a study of CD4 T cells in relation to SARS-CoV-2 and coronaviruses (dated by TCRdb to about 2021). In terms of the full investigation: In the ViraFEST assay, PBMCs were cultured with antigen for 9 to 10 days, after which TCR beta CDR3s were sequenced to identify antigen-specific clonal expansions. Shared crossreactive spike epitopes were mapped to their HLA restriction using patient-derived lymphoblastoid cell lines. The Adaptive Biotechnologies TCR-sequencing kit was used for samples from three pre-COVID donors and for the naive versus memory experiments, whereas the other data were Illumina-based. A different TCR-beta assay, based on Illumina, was used to sequence expansion assays from other donors in the study. Among the roughly twelve convalescent patients, 8 males and 4 females were included, and two of the subjects were Hispanic. Memory CD4+ T cell crossreactivity between SARS-CoV-2 and common cold coronavirus spike proteins was assessed at the TCR clonotype level in the study. Across all 12 patients in the full convalescent cohort, ages ranged from about 21 to 75 years, with a median of 38.

Survey-level immunoSEQ TCR-beta sequencing was performed on DNA from CEF-cultured naive and memory CD4+ T cells. As for the authors' bioinformatics: Preprocessing removed nonproductive sequences and CDR3s not starting with C, not ending with F or W, or shorter than 7 amino acids. Antigen-specific clonotypes were called with the MANAFEST web app on the basis of expansion relative to the reference and to other culture wells. A clone was considered positive if the clone showed significant expansion compared with the reference culture in 2 of 3 replicate wells at an FDR below 0.05. For a clone to be considered positive, significant expansion relative to all other tandem wells and an odds ratio above 5 were also required. Cultured and uncultured naive and memory CD4+ repertoires were searched for CDR3s previously identified as spike- and CEF-reactive. Pairwise Levenshtein distance, computed with the stringdist R package after three terminal residues were trimmed from each end, was used as the measure of CDR3 homology. Drawn from immuneACCESS, this table holds only the in-frame rearrangements with V and J called that TCRdb kept. Clones are partly lost; checked studies trace under half to an unresolved V gene and leave the rest unexplained. V and J calls and clone size follow that table, whereas D and trimming were derived from the DNA. Across this sample there are 43,000 or so clones, with roughly four fifths seen only once. The top ten clonotypes cover 1.4% to 1.5% of the sample.

According to the germline V gene, CDR1 reads SGHTA and CDR2 reads FQGTGA. Measured from the cysteine to the phenylalanine, the CDR3 is 15 residues long. Only the CDR3 DNA stays, 45 bases, in frame from base 1. Trimming at the junction amounts to 5 bases on V and 0 bases on J, and the germline ends lie 12 bases apart. As for this clone: Its cognate antigen has yet to be identified. No quality values exist for individual bases; no much larger clone is one base distant.

Points the paper makes about the study in general: Memory CD4+ clonotypes crossrecognizing SARS-CoV-2 and at least one common cold coronavirus spike were found in around 59% of donors. Sequencing naive versus memory cells indicated that the assay picks up memory recall responses, not primary responses primed during culture. Because no donor provided both pre-pandemic and post-infection samples, tracing the source of pre-existing responses was limited. Crossreactive clones showed significantly weaker SARS-CoV-2-driven expansion than monoreactive clones, consistent with antigenic imprinting. Since the crossreactivity analysis centred on spike protein, crossreactivity against other viral proteins was not assessed. Small numbers of patients and of tested TCRs limited the study.

To separate naive from memory CD4+ T cells, cryopreserved PBMCs first underwent CD4 enrichment and then EasySep naive CD4+ T cell enrichment. Sorted naive or memory CD4+ T cells (roughly 9.7 x 10^4) were grown at a 1:1 ratio with T cell-depleted PBMCs and CEF peptides for about nine days. Each peptide culture condition was generally run in triplicate replicate wells. Ficoll-Paque PLUS gradient centrifugation was used to isolate PBMCs from leukapheresis product or whole blood. PBMCs were either cryopreserved at -140 degrees C or used fresh in the expansion assay. The QIAamp Micro DNA Kit was used to extract genomic DNA from the CD4+ T cells.

This chain joins TRBV7-3 to TRBJ2-3, with the D gene not confidently named. This receptor was obtained from an adult with COVID-19. Sequenced: naive CD4+ T cells from PBMCs, cultured in vitro. Reading the label with the study, this specimen's cell subset or site is: naive CD4+ T cells isolated by negative enrichment. The sequence in DNA is TGTGCCAGCAGCCCCCGGCAGACCAGCACAGATACGCAGTATTTT. Its protein reads: CASSPRQTSTDTQYF.